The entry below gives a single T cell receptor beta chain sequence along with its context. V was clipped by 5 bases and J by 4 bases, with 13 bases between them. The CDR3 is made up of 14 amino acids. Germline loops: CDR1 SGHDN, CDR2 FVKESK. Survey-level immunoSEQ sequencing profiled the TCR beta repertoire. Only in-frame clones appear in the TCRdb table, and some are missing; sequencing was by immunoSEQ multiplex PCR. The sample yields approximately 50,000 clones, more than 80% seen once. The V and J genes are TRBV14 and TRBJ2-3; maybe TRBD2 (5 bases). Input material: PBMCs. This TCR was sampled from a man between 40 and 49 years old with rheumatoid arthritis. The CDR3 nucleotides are TGTGCCAGCAGCTTAGGACCCGGGGCAGATACGCAGTATTTT. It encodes CASSLGPGADTQYF.